Listed below are T cell receptor beta chains from one sample, sequenced in a study of control samples from healthy donors and cancer patients. The method was immunoSEQ multiplex PCR; TCRdb's version includes in-frame clones alone and lacks a portion of them. The sample includes 140,000 or so clones, 85% to 95% seen only once; the top ten take 12% to 15%. Source material: PBMCs. All receptors derive from a man aged 55 to 69 with colorectal cancer. Both conserved end residues are trimmed from each CDR3.

j_call,v_call,cdr3_aa
TRBJ2-5,TRBV24-1,ATSDRLGMTETQY
TRBJ2-7,TRBV15,ATSRDLTYEQY
TRBJ2-7,TRBV5-5,ASSLELAGIYEQY
TRBJ1-6,TRBV7-9,ASSPQGGNSPLH
TRBJ1-1,TRBV4-2,ASSQEGEGLNTEAF
TRBJ2-5,TRBV4-3,ASSQDLGQGQETQY
TRBJ2-7,TRBV19,ASSLGGNYEQY
TRBJ1-4,TRBV6-6,ASRRDSLLTNEKLF
TRBJ1-1,TRBV4-1,ASSRLARGQTEAF
TRBJ2-7,TRBV11-2,ASSLGGTGGYEQY
TRBJ1-2,TRBV18,ASSPPVPTGDWT
TRBJ2-5,TRBV18,ASSRGAVQETQY
TRBJ2-5,TRBV5-8,ASSSTTIRGTQY
TRBJ1-5,TRBV6-5,ASTRDTSNQPQH
TRBJ2-1,TRBV10-3,ASTGQVNNEQF
TRBJ1-4,TRBV4-2,ASRPGRTNEKLF
TRBJ1-5,TRBV2,ASSELARVNQPQH
TRBJ2-1,TRBV2,ASSESGVNNEQF
TRBJ1-6,TRBV7-9,ALGDSGSPLH
TRBJ2-2,TRBV7-2,ASRQGFTGELF